This is a list of T cell receptor beta chains from one sample in a study of blood T cell repertoires in COVID-19. Sequenced by immunoSEQ multiplex PCR; TCRdb stores in-frame clones only, minus some. Here the sample spans about 170,000 clones, approximately 80% being singletons. Sequencing was performed on peripheral blood. The receptors here all came from a woman between 40 and 50 years old with COVID-19, enrolled during active disease. CDR3s include the opening cysteine and the closing phenylalanine or tryptophan. D genes are given only for firm matches. Where a row states a size, it is once, few, many or the class of an expanded clone; other rows omit it.

d_gene | j_gene | v_gene | abundance | CDR3aa | CDR3nt
TRBD1 | TRBJ1-2 | TRBV19 | . | CATSDRGYQGYTF | TGTGCCACATCGGACAGGGGTTACCAAGGCTACACCTTC
. | TRBJ1-2 | TRBV2 | few | CASSQSVAYTF | TGTGCCAGCTCTCAGTCAGTTGCCTACACCTTC
. | TRBJ2-1 | TRBV18 | . | CASSPTTGNEQFF | TGTGCCAGCTCACCAACGACCGGGAATGAGCAGTTCTTC
. | TRBJ1-1 | TRBV30 | . | CAWATGFDTEAFF | TGTGCCTGGGCTACAGGTTTTGACACTGAAGCTTTCTTT
. | TRBJ2-3 | TRBV19 | . | CASSISAGNTDTQYF | TGTGCCAGTAGTATCTCGGCAGGGAACACAGATACGCAGTATTTT
. | TRBJ2-5 | TRBV5-1 | few | CASSSPGGETQYF | TGCGCCAGCAGCTCCCCAGGTGGAGAGACCCAGTACTTC
. | TRBJ2-3 | TRBV13 | . | CASSPSADTQYF | TGTGCCAGCAGCCCCTCCGCAGATACGCAGTATTTT
TRBD2 | TRBJ2-1 | TRBV3-1/TRBV3-2 | . | CASSLRGTSGNEQFF | TGTGCCAGCAGCCTCCGCGGGACTAGCGGCAATGAGCAGTTCTTC
. | TRBJ1-5 | TRBV2 | few | CARNWRGDQPQHF | TGTGCCAGAAATTGGAGGGGCGACCAGCCCCAGCATTTT
. | TRBJ2-7 | TRBV28 | . | CATRESGSYEQYF | TGTGCCACAAGGGAGAGCGGATCCTACGAGCAGTACTTC
. | TRBJ2-6 | TRBV18 | . | CASSPLRGSGANVLTF | TGTGCCAGCTCACCTCTCAGGGGCTCTGGGGCCAACGTCCTGACTTTC
TRBD1 | TRBJ2-6 | TRBV30 | many | CAWGTGDAGANVLTF | TGTGCCTGGGGGACAGGGGACGCTGGGGCCAACGTCCTGACTTTC
TRBD1 | TRBJ1-1 | TRBV6-5 | . | CASKQGFGMNTEAFF | TGTGCCAGCAAACAGGGGTTTGGGATGAACACTGAAGCTTTCTTT
. | TRBJ1-2 | TRBV30 | . | CAWRERGGRNYGYTF | TGTGCCTGGAGGGAACGGGGGGGGAGAAACTATGGCTACACCTTC
. | TRBJ1-4 | TRBV19 | . | CASSRDFGNEKLFF | .
TRBD2 | TRBJ2-1 | TRBV19 | . | CASSRMGLAGPYNEQFF | TGTGCCAGTAGTAGGATGGGACTAGCTGGGCCCTACAATGAGCAGTTCTTC
TRBD2 | TRBJ2-3 | TRBV7-6 | . | CASSSLPSGGLIDTQYF | TGTGCCAGCAGCTCCCTCCCTAGCGGGGGGTTAATAGATACGCAGTATTTT
. | TRBJ2-5 | TRBV9 | . | CASSVRDQETQYF | TGTGCCAGCAGCGTACGGGACCAAGAGACCCAGTACTTC
TRBD1 | TRBJ1-2 | TRBV6-5 | . | CASRTQGGNGYTF | TGTGCCAGCAGGACACAGGGGGGGAATGGCTACACCTTC
. | TRBJ2-6 | TRBV6-4 | . | CASSPRGGSRGGANVLTF | TGTGCCAGCAGTCCTCGAGGCGGGTCCCGAGGTGGGGCCAACGTCCTGACTTTC
. | TRBJ2-4 | TRBV5-1 | . | CASSLEVSTRGIQYF | TGCGCCAGCAGCTTGGAAGTATCAACCCGAGGCATTCAGTACTTC
TRBD2 | TRBJ2-3 | TRBV4-1 | . | CASSQAKGLADSTDTQYF | TGCGCCAGCAGCCAAGCCAAGGGACTAGCGGATAGCACAGATACGCAGTATTTT
TRBD2 | TRBJ2-1 | TRBV6-5 | . | CASSYALAGAYNEQFF | TGTGCCAGCAGTTACGCACTAGCGGGAGCCTACAATGAGCAGTTCTTC
. | TRBJ1-1 | TRBV25-1 | . | CASSESSTNGEGGTEAFF | TGTGCCAGCAGTGAATCGTCAACCAACGGGGAGGGCGGCACTGAAGCTTTCTTT
. | TRBJ2-2 | TRBV6-4 | . | CASSVQNTGELFF | TGTGCCAGCAGTGTCCAGAACACCGGGGAGCTGTTTTTT
. | TRBJ1-5 | TRBV27 | . | CASSLDSFSNQPQHF | TGTGCCAGCAGTTTAGACAGCTTTAGCAATCAGCCCCAGCATTTT
. | TRBJ2-1 | TRBV6-2/TRBV6-3 | few | CASSYSTPTSSYNEQFF | TGTGCCAGCAGTTACTCTACCCCCACCAGCTCCTACAATGAGCAGTTCTTC
TRBD2 | TRBJ2-5 | TRBV7-9 | . | CASSWTGTSGKETQYF | TGTGCCAGCAGCTGGACCGGGACTAGCGGGAAAGAGACCCAGTACTTC
. | TRBJ2-7 | TRBV5-1 | . | CASSTDTALYEQYF | TGCGCCAGCAGCACTGACACGGCTTTATACGAGCAGTACTTC
. | TRBJ2-5 | TRBV11-2 | . | CASSLSASTGETQYF | TGTGCCAGCAGCTTGTCGGCTAGTACGGGAGAGACCCAGTACTTC
. | TRBJ2-1 | TRBV27 | . | CASSFLASNEQFF | TGTGCCAGCAGTTTTCTGGCCTCCAATGAGCAGTTCTTC
. | TRBJ1-2 | TRBV6-1 | . | CASSEALKAVRGYTF | TGTGCCAGCAGTGAAGCGTTAAAGGCGGTACGAGGCTACACCTTC
TRBD2 | TRBJ2-5 | TRBV11-2 | once | CASSFRLAGGGGYQETQYF | TGTGCCAGCAGCTTCAGACTAGCGGGAGGTGGAGGCTACCAAGAGACCCAGTACTTC
. | TRBJ1-2 | TRBV13 | . | CASSLDSGAYGYTF | TGTGCCAGCAGCTTAGACAGCGGGGCCTATGGCTACACCTTC
TRBD1 | TRBJ2-3 | TRBV5-1 | . | CASSLGGQSDTQYF | TGCGCCAGCAGCTTGGGGGGACAGTCAGATACGCAGTATTTT
TRBD1 | TRBJ2-1 | TRBV19 | . | CASSPRDREFF | TGTGCCAGCTCCCCGCGGGACAGGGAGTTCTTC
. | TRBJ2-1 | TRBV28 | once | CASTNRVNEQFF | TGTGCCAGCACCAACAGGGTTAATGAGCAGTTCTTC
. | TRBJ2-1 | TRBV15 | . | CATSRGVARTIDYNEQFF | TGTGCCACCAGCAGAGGGGTAGCGCGAACTATAGACTACAATGAGCAGTTCTTC
TRBD1 | TRBJ2-1 | TRBV10-1 | . | CASSDRGYGEQFF | TGCGCCAGCAGTGACAGGGGGTATGGGGAGCAGTTCTTC
TRBD2 | TRBJ2-1 | TRBV5-1 | . | CASSTPGGSSNEQFF | TGCGCCAGCAGCACCCCGGGGGGTAGCTCCAATGAGCAGTTCTTC
. | TRBJ1-6 | TRBV30 | . | CAWSAGFKLPYNSPLHF | TGTGCCTGGAGTGCCGGTTTCAAGCTCCCCTATAATTCACCCCTCCACTTT
. | TRBJ2-5 | TRBV3-1/TRBV3-2 | . | CASSLGSEGTQYF | TGTGCCAGCAGCCTCGGATCCGAGGGGACCCAGTACTTC
TRBD1 | TRBJ2-7 | TRBV28 | . | CASSRGDRDHYEQYF | TGTGCCAGCAGCCGCGGGGACAGGGACCACTACGAGCAGTACTTC
TRBD1 | TRBJ1-6 | TRBV6-6 | . | CASSHDRGRGGSPLHF | TGTGCCAGCAGCCATGACAGGGGGCGCGGGGGGTCACCCCTCCACTTT
. | TRBJ1-2 | TRBV10-2 | . | CASAPRADGYTF | TGCGCCAGCGCCCCGAGGGCTGATGGCTACACCTTC